A single sample is the source of the 32 T cell receptor beta chains below, sequenced in a study of blood T cells in healthy people across ages. Combining a sample-barcoded 5' primer with a J-beta primer mix, a second PCR ran for roughly 7 to 11 cycles. TCRdb processed the 5' RACE reads anew with MiXCR; each CDR3 protein has one entry. The sample lists 1.4 million or so distinct CDR3 sequences; about 42% were seen once. Sequenced: blood. The receptors were sampled from a woman aged 18-30 years in good health.

The chain links TRBV7-2 to TRBJ2-3, with 9 bases that match TRBD2. The germline V gene encodes CDR1 SGHTA and CDR2 FQGNSA. The CDR3 length is 16 residues. Unmatched junction bases numbered 7, after V lost 2 bases and J lost 4 bases. CDR3 DNA: TGTGCCAGCAGCTTAATGGCGGGAGGGCCCGCAGATACGCAGTATTTT. This encodes CASSLMAGGPADTQYF.

The DNA of the CDR3 is TGTGCCAGCAGCTTTAAACCGGATGAAGCTTTCTTT. It is translated as CASSFKPDEAFF. The V and J genes are TRBV7-2 and TRBJ1-1; D call uncertain. This CDR3 is 12 amino acids long. The germline CDR1 and CDR2 sequences are SGHTA and FQGNSA. Trimming removed 3 bases from V and 7 bases from J, with 9 bases in between.

CDR3 DNA: TGTGCCAGCAGCTTAGGGACAAACGGCCTGTTCTTC. This sequence encodes CASSLGTNGLFF. The V gene is TRBV7-2, the J gene TRBJ2-1, with TRBD1 as a possible D gene (5 bases). This CDR3 has 12 amino acids. The ends were cut back, 1 base at V and 15 bases at J, with 13 bases in the middle. Germline V gene sequence: CDR1 SGHTA, CDR2 FQGNSA.

This clonotype has just a few counts. J is TRBJ2-1 and V is TRBV9; D gene uncertain. This CDR3 region has 16 residues. Trimming took off 0 bases at V and 5 bases at J, with 15 bases between the two ends. Germline CDR1 SGDLS, CDR2 YYNGEE. CDR3 sequence: CASSVADPLLNNEQFF. Written as DNA, the CDR3 is TGTGCCAGCAGCGTAGCAGACCCTTTACTTAACAATGAGCAGTTCTTC.

This clonotype was observed a handful of times. The chain employs TRBV29-1 and TRBJ2-5; perhaps TRBD2 as D (5 bases). V was clipped by 1 base and J by 4 bases, with 10 bases between them. This CDR3 has 13 amino acids. Germline values: CDR1 SQVTM, CDR2 ANQGSEA. CDR3: CSVEGRLTETQYF. In DNA form, the CDR3 reads TGCAGCGTTGAAGGGAGGTTGACAGAGACCCAGTACTTC.

The gene calls are TRBV28 and TRBJ2-1; either TRBD1 or TRBD2 may fit D (5 bases each). Germline CDR1 is MDHEN and CDR2 is SYDVKM. This CDR3 spans 15 amino acids. Between the trimmed V and J ends, which lost 7 bases and 13 bases, there was a span of 26 bases. The CDR3 region has the DNA TGTGCCAGCACCCACTTCCGGGACCAGGACGAGACCCAGTTCTTC. Residues: CASTHFRDQDETQFF. Together with reference TRBV28 and TRBJ2-1, the CDR3 gives the full variable domain: DVKVTQSSRYLVKRTGEKVFLECVQDMDHENMFWYRQDPGLGLRLIYFSYDVKMKEKGDIPEGYSVSREKKERFSLILESASTNQTSMYLCASTHFRDQDETQFFGPGTRLTVL.

This chain links TRBV29-1 with TRBJ2-4; the D call may be TRBD1 or TRBD2 (5 bases each). V dropped 7 bases and J dropped 4 bases, with 14 bases sitting between them. The CDR3 runs 13 residues. The V gene's germline CDR1 is SQVTM and CDR2 ANQGSEA. CDR3 nucleotide sequence: TGCAGCGCATGGGACGGAGGAAAAAACATTCAGTACTTC. It specifies CSAWDGGKNIQYF.

This clonotype turned up a few times. The V gene is TRBV6-6, the J gene TRBJ2-2; 8 bases match TRBD1. V gave up 8 bases and J gave up 7 bases; unmatched junction bases: 6. Germline CDR1 MNHNY, CDR2 SVGAGI (reference sequence). The CDR3 is 13 residues long. The CDR3 region is CASGQGRIGELFF. CDR3 nucleotide sequence: TGTGCCAGCGGACAGGGAAGGATCGGGGAGCTGTTTTTT.

The chain combines TRBV6-2 or TRBV6-3 with TRBJ2-3, with TRBD2 identical over 10 bases. V lost 4 bases, J lost 4 bases, and 11 bases stayed unmatched. Germline-derived CDR1 and CDR2 are MNHEY and SVGEGT. The CDR3 contains 17 residues. CDR3 region: CASSFTPQRGGPDTQYF. The CDR3 nucleotides read TGTGCCAGCAGTTTCACCCCCCAGCGGGGGGGCCCAGATACGCAGTATTTT.

As concerns this clonotype: A read error may account for a junction end that differs from germline. The chain recombines TRBV30 with TRBJ2-3, with 9 nucleotides matching TRBD2. The CDR3 covers 14 residues. From germline, CDR1 is GTSNPN and CDR2 SVGIG (reference sequence). The CDR3 protein is CARRRLAVTDTQYF. The DNA for the CDR3 is TGTGCCCGGAGAAGACTAGCGGTCACAGATACGCAGTATTTT. Filled out from reference TRBV30 and TRBJ2-3, the complete variable domain reads SQTIHQWPATLVQPVGSPLSLECTVEGTSNPNLYWYRQAAGRGLQLLFYSVGIGQISSEVPQNLSASRPQDRQFILSSKKLLLSDSGFYLCARRRLAVTDTQYFGPGTRLTVL.

The chain employs TRBV27 and TRBJ2-3; maybe TRBD1 (6 bases). Trimming stripped 2 bases from V and 4 bases from J, with 16 bases between. The length of the CDR3 is 16 residues. Germline V gene lookup returns CDR1 MNHEY and CDR2 SMNVEV (reference sequence). This CDR3 is CASSLVVQGGADTQYF. As DNA, the CDR3 is TGTGCCAGCAGTTTAGTAGTACAGGGTGGTGCAGATACGCAGTATTTT.

The chain carries TRBV2 and TRBJ1-2; 9 bases are a match to TRBD1. The V gene end was trimmed by 7 bases and the J gene end by 6 bases; junction bases not matched to a gene: 6. Germline V CDR1 and CDR2: SNHLY, FYNNEI. The CDR3 extends over 13 amino acids. CDR3 loop: CASKQGAKDGYTF. The CDR3 DNA reads as TGTGCCAGCAAACAGGGGGCGAAGGATGGCTACACCTTC. Full variable domain (outside the CDR3, taken from reference TRBV2 and TRBJ1-2): EPEVTQTPSHQVTQMGQEVILRCVPISNHLYFYWYRQILGQKVEFLVSFYNNEISEKSEIFDDQFSVERPDGSNFTLKIRSTKLEDSAMYFCASKQGAKDGYTFGSGTRLTVV.

This clonotype came up many times. The genes are TRBV27 and TRBJ2-4; D gene ambiguous. Trimming pared 2 bases from V and 11 bases from J, leaving 10 bases between. The CDR3 totals 12 residues. The V gene's germline CDR1 is MNHEY and CDR2 SMNVEV (reference sequence). The CDR3 here is CASSLVSQVQYF. The CDR3, as DNA: TGTGCCAGCAGTTTAGTCAGCCAGGTTCAGTACTTC.

The chain recombines TRBV27 with TRBJ2-1; TRBD1 agrees at 9 bases. The CDR3 is 16 amino acids. Germline V gene lookup returns CDR1 MNHEY and CDR2 SMNVEV (reference sequence). V was clipped by 6 bases and J by 3 bases; unmatched bases: 9. Here the CDR3 reads CASRPLTGGYYNEQFF. CDR3 bases: TGTGCCAGCAGACCACTAACAGGGGGCTACTACAATGAGCAGTTCTTC.

The rearrangement uses TRBV11-2 and TRBJ2-3; 10 bases match TRBD2. The CDR3 is 14 residues long. The ends lost 5 bases at V and 13 bases at J; junction bases unmatched: 12. Germline assignment: CDR1 SGHAT and CDR2 FQNNGV. For the CDR3, the DNA is TGTGCCAGCAGCGATAACCCCAGCGGGGGGGAAGAGTATTTT. It encodes CASSDNPSGGEEYF.

In this sample, this clonotype turned up a few times. V gene TRBV5-1 combines with J gene TRBJ2-1; D remains ambiguous. The length of the CDR3 is 16 residues. V was shortened by 6 bases and J by 7 bases, with 23 bases between the two germline ends. Germline V CDR1 and CDR2: SGHRS, YFSETQ. The CDR3 DNA reads TGCGCCAGCACCCACCTCTCGAGGACCCGATTAAATGAGCAGTTCTTC. As protein: CASTHLSRTRLNEQFF.

For this clonotype: A much larger clone lies a single base off, so this may be a read error. CDR3: CSVREPRAGTDTQYF. The CDR3 bases are TGCAGTGTTAGAGAGCCCAGGGCAGGCACAGATACGCAGTATTTT. The V gene is TRBV20-1, the J gene TRBJ2-3; D might be TRBD1 (5 bases). Per the germline V gene, CDR1 is DFQATT and CDR2 is SNEGSKA (reference sequence). This CDR3 is built from 15 residues.

The chain couples TRBV27 to TRBJ2-7; no reliable D call. Germline-derived CDR1 and CDR2 are MNHEY and SMNVEV (reference sequence). Trimming removed 2 bases at V and 2 bases at J, with 7 bases between. CDR3 length: 13 amino acids. The CDR3 DNA reads as TGTGCCAGCAGTTTAGGGAACGCCTACGAGCAGTACTTC. Translating it yields CASSLGNAYEQYF.

This chain uses TRBV20-1 with TRBJ1-2, with TRBD1 as a possible D gene (6 bases). Germline values: CDR1 DFQATT, CDR2 SNEGSKA (reference sequence). Trimming cost V 5 bases and J 4 bases, with 20 bases left between them. This CDR3 is 15 amino acids long. The CDR3 DNA follows: TGCAGTGCTCGCAACCCGGGACAAGAAGTCTATGGCTACACCTTC. Translated, it gives CSARNPGQEVYGYTF.

The chain recombines TRBV2 with TRBJ2-3; D possibly corresponds to TRBD1 (6 bases). Trimming removed 4 bases at V and 4 bases at J, with 15 bases between. The CDR3 has 15 amino acids. CDR1 and CDR2 from the germline V gene are SNHLY and FYNNEI. The CDR3: CASSGVGASADTQYF. The DNA for the CDR3 is TGTGCCAGCAGTGGGGTGGGGGCTAGTGCAGATACGCAGTATTTT.

This chain links TRBV7-8 with TRBJ2-7; 8 bases agree with TRBD1. The germline CDR1 and CDR2 sequences are SGHVS and FQNEAQ. The ends lost 6 bases at V and 2 bases at J; junction bases unmatched: 9. The length of the CDR3 is 15 residues. The CDR3 loop reads CASSAVVTGAYEQYF. The CDR3 DNA reads TGTGCCAGCAGTGCCGTGGTGACAGGGGCCTACGAGCAGTACTTC.

This chain uses TRBV10-3 with TRBJ2-1, with 11 nucleotides matching TRBD2. Germline V gene lookup returns CDR1 ENHRY and CDR2 SYGVKD. The V segment lost 3 bases and the J segment 11 bases; nucleotides outside the gene matches: 12. The CDR3 runs 16 residues. The CDR3 region is CAISDPTSGGPSKQFF. CDR3 nucleotides: TGTGCCATCAGTGACCCTACTAGCGGGGGCCCCAGTAAGCAGTTCTTC.

The rearrangement links TRBV4-1 to TRBJ1-5; 8 nucleotides align to TRBD1. The CDR3 length is 17 residues. Germline loops: CDR1 MGHRA, CDR2 YSYEKL. V lost 4 bases and J lost 0; bases outside the gene matches: 8. In DNA form, the CDR3 reads TGCGCCAGCAGCCGCCGGGACAGGAGTAATAGCAATCAGCCCCAGCATTTT. This codes for CASSRRDRSNSNQPQHF.

The chain uses TRBV12-3 or TRBV12-4 and TRBJ2-5, with 7 bases fitting TRBD1. Trimming at V came to 4 bases and at J to 4 bases, leaving 6 bases not matched to a gene. The CDR3 spans 14 residues. The CDR3 region has the DNA TGTGCCAGCAGTTCCATATACAGGGGAGAGACCCAGTACTTC. Its protein is CASSSIYRGETQYF.

V and J are TRBV4-1 and TRBJ2-2, with D possibly matching TRBD2 (5 bases). In germline, CDR1 is MGHRA, CDR2 YSYEKL. Trimming took off 3 bases at V and 0 bases at J, with 8 bases between the two ends. This CDR3 contains 15 residues. CDR3 residues: CASSHPGTNTGELFF. CDR3 DNA: TGCGCCAGCAGCCATCCCGGGACGAACACCGGGGAGCTGTTTTTT.

This clonotype was counted only a few times. The J gene is TRBJ2-7, the V gene TRBV5-1; TRBD1 matches 8 bases. Germline CDR1 and CDR2: SGHRS and YFSETQ. CDR3 length: 14 residues. The V gene end was trimmed by 0 bases and the J gene end by 3 bases; junction bases not matched to a gene: 2. The CDR3, as DNA: TGCGCCAGCAGCTTGGAGGACAGGGACTACGAGCAGTACTTC. Its translation is CASSLEDRDYEQYF.

This clonotype appeared a few times. The J gene is TRBJ2-4, the V gene TRBV7-9, with D unresolved. The CDR3 is 15 amino acids. Trimming removed 3 bases at V and 2 bases at J, with 11 bases between. Germline loops: CDR1 SEHNR, CDR2 FQNEAQ (reference sequence). The CDR3 DNA sequence: TGTGCCAGCAGCTTGACGGAGACCTCCAAAAACATTCAGTACTTC. Protein: CASSLTETSKNIQYF. Variable domain in full (rest from reference TRBV7-9 and TRBJ2-4): DTGVSQNPRHKITKRGQNVTFRCDPISEHNRLYWYRQTLGQGPEFLTYFQNEAQLEKSRLLSDRFSAERPKGSFSTLEIQRTEQGDSAMYLCASSLTETSKNIQYFGAGTRLSVL.

The chain couples TRBV4-3 to TRBJ2-7, with D unresolved. The CDR3 runs to 15 residues. Germline-derived CDR1 and CDR2 are LGHNA and YSLEER. Trimming removed 4 bases from V and 5 bases from J, with 18 bases in between. The CDR3 here is CASSPYAEGSDEQYF. The CDR3, as DNA: TGCGCCAGCAGCCCCTACGCCGAAGGGTCTGACGAGCAGTACTTC.

The rearrangement links TRBV5-5 to TRBJ1-5, with D possibly being TRBD1 (5 bases). Germline V gene lookup returns CDR1 SGHKS and CDR2 YYEKEE (reference sequence). The V and J ends lost 0 bases and 0 bases respectively, with 16 bases between them. The CDR3 contains 18 residues. The CDR3 nucleotides are TGTGCCAGCAGCTTGGGTCCGGGGCGAGAGGATAGCAATCAGCCCCAGCATTTT. Its translation is CASSLGPGREDSNQPQHF.

A word on this clonotype: A much bigger clone sits one base away, suggesting this may be a read error. This chain uses TRBV28 with TRBJ2-4; the D gene is possibly TRBD1 (6 bases). Near its end, the DNA agrees better with TRBJ2-7, so the J call may be wrong. The CDR3 contains 12 residues. Germline CDR1 is MDHEN and CDR2 is SYDVKM. The CDR3 sequence: CASSLGTCEQYF. The DNA of the CDR3 is TGTGCCAGCAGTTTAGGGACATGCGAGCAGTACTTC.

Only a few counts were recorded for this clonotype. This chain uses TRBV6-5 with TRBJ2-7, with TRBD1 identical over 10 bases. The CDR3 contains 15 residues. The V and J ends lost 2 bases and 7 bases, in that order; junction bases with no gene match: 8. CDR1 MNHEY and CDR2 SVGAGI come from the germline V gene. Written as DNA, the CDR3 is TGTGCCAGCAGTTACGACAGGGGGCTCTACAATGAGCAGTACTTC. Translation: CASSYDRGLYNEQYF.

The chain has TRBV12-3 or TRBV12-4 and TRBJ2-7; 10 bases match TRBD2. This CDR3 comprises 15 residues. V was pared by 7 bases and J by 7 bases, with 13 bases of the junction left unmatched. For the CDR3, the DNA is TGTGCCAGCATCACTCTAGCGGGAGCTTTCGATGAGCAGTACTTC. Translation gives CASITLAGAFDEQYF.